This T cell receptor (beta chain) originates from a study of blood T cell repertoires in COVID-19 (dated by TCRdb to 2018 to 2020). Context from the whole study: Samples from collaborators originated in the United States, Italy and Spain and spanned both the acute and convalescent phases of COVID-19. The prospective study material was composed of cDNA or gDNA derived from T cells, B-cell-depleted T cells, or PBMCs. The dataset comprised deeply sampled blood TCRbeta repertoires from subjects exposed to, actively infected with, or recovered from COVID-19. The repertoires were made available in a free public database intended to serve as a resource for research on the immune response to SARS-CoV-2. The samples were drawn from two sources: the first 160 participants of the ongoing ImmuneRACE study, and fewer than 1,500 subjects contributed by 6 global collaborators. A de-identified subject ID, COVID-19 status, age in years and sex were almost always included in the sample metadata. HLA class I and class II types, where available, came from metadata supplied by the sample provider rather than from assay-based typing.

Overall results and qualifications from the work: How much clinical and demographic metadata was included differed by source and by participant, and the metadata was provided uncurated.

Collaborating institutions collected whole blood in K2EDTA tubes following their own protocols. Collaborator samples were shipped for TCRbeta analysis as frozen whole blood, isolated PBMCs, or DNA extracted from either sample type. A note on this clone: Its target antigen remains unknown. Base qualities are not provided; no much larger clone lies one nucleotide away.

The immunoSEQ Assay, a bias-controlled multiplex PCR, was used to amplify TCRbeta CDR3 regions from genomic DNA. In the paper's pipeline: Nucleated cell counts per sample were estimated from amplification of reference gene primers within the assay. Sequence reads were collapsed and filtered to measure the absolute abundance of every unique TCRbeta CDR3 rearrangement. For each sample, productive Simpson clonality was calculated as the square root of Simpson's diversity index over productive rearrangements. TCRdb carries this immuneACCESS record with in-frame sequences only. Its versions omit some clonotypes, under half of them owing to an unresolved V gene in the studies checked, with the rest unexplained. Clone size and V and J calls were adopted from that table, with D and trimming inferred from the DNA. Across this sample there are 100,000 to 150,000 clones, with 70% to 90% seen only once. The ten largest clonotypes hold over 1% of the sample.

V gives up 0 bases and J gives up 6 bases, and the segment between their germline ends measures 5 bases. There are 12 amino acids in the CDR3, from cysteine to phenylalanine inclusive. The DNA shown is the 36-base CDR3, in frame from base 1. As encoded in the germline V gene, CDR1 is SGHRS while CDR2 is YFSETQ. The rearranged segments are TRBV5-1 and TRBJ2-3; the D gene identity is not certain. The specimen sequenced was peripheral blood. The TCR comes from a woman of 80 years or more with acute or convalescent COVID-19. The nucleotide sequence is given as TGCGCCAGCAGCTTGGAACGGGATACGCAGTATTTT. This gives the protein CASSLERDTQYF.